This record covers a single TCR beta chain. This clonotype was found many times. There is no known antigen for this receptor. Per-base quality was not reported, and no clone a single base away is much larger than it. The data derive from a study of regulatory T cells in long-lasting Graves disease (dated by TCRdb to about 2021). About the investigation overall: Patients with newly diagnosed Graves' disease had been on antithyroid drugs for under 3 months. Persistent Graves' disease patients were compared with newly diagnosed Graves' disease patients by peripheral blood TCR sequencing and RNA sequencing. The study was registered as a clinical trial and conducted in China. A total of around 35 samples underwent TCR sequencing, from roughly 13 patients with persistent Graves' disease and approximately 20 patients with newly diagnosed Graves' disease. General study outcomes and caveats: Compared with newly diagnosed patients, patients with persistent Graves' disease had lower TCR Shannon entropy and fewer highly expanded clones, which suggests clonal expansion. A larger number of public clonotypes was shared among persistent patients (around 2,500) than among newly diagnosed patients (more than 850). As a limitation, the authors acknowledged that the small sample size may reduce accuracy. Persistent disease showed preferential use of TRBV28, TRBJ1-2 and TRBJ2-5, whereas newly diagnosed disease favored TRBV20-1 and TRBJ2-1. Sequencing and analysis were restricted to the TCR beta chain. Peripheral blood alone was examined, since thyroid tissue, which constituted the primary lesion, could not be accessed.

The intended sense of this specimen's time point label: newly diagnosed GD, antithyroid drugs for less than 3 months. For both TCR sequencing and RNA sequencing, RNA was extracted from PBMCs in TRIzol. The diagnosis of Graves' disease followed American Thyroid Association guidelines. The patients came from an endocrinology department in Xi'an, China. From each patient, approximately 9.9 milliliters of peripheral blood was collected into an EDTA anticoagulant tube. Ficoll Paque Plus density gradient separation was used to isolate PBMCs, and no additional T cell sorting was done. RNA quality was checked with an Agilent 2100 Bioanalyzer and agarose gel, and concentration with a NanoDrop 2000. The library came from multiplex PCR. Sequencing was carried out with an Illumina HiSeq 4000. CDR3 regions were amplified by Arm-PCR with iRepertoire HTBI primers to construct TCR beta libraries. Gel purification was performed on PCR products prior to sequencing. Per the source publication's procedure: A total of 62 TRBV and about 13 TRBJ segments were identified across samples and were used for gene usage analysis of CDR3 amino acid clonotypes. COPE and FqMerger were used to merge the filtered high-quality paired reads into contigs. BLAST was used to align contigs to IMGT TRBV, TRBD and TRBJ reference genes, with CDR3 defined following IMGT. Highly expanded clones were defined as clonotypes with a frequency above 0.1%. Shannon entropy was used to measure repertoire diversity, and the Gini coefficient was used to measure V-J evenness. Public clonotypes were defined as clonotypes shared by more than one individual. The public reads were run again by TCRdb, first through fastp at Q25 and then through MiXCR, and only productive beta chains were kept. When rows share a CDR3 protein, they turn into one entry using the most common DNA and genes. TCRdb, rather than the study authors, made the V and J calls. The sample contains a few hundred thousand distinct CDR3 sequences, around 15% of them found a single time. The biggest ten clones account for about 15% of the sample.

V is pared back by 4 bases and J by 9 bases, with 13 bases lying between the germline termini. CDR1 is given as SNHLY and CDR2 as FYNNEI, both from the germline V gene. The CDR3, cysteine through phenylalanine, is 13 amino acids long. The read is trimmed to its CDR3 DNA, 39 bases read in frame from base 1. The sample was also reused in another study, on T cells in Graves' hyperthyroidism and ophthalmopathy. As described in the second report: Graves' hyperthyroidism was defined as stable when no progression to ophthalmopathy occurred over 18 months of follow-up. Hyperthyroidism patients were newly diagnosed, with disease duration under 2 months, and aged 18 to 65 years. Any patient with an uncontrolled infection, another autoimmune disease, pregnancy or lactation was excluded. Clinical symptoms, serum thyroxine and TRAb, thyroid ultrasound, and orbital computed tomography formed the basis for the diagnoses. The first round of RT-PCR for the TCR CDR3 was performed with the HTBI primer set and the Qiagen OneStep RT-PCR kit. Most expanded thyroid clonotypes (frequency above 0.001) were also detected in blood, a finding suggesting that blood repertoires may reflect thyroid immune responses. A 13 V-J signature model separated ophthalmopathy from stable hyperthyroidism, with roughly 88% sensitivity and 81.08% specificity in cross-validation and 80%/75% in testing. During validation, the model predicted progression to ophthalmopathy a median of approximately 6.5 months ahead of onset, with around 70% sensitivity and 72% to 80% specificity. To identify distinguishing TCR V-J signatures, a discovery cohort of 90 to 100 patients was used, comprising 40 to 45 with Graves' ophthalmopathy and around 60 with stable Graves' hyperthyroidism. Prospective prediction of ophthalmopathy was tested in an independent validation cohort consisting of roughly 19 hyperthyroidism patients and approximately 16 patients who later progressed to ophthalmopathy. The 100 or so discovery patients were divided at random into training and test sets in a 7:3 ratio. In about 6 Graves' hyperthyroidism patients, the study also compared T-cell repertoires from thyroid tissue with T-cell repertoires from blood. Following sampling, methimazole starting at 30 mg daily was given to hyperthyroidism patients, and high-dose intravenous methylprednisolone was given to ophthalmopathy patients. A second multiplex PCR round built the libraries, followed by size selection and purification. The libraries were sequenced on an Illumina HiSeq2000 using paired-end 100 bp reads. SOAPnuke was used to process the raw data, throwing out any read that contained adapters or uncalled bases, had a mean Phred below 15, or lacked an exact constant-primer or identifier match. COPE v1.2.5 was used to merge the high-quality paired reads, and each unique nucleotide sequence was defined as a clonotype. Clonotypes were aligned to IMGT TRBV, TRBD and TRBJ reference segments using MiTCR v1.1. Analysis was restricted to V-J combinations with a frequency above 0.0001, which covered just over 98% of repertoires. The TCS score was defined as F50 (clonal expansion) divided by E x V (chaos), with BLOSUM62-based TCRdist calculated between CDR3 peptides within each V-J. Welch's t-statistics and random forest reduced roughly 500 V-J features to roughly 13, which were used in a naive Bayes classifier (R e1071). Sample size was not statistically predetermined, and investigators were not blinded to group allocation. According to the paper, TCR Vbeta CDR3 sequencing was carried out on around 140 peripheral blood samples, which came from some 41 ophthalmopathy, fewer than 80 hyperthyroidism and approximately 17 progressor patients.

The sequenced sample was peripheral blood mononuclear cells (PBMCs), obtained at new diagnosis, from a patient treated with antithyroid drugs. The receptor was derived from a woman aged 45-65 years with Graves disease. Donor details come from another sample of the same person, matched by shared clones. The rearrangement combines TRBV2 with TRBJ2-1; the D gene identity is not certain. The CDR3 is CASSGSERGEQFF. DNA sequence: TGTGCCAGCAGTGGCAGCGAGCGTGGTGAGCAGTTCTTC.